The sequence of this TCR beta chain was determined in a study of vaccination effects on CD4 cells after COVID-19. V was shortened by 7 bases and J by 3 bases, with 12 bases between the two germline ends. The length of the CDR3 is 13 residues. The germline CDR1 and CDR2 sequences are ENHRY and SYGVKD. Generated by immunoSEQ multiplex PCR, the TCRdb table keeps only in-frame clones and is missing some. Counted here are about 20,000 clones, roughly 72% occurring once; the ten biggest clones make up roughly a tenth. Before any sequencing was done, the ViraFEST assay used viral peptide pools to expand antigen-specific CD4+ T cells. When around nine days of culture had elapsed, CD4+ T cells were isolated. Each participant received a vaccine that was either BNT162b2 or mRNA-1273, given as two doses. In this sample, this clone turned up a few times. No antigen is known for it.

The TCR was taken from a human donor who received a COVID-19 vaccine. The V and J genes are TRBV10-3 and TRBJ1-2, with unresolved D. This material consisted of CD4+ T cells from PBMCs cultured with HCoV-NL63 spike peptides, taken after COVID-19 vaccination. CDR3 DNA: TGTGCCATCACTAGGACTCCTCACTATGGCTACACCTTC. Translation gives CAITRTPHYGYTF.